This TCR beta chain was sequenced for a study of T cell responses to AZD1222 COVID-19 vaccine. Study details: Combined were second doses at about 4 or about 12 weeks. Study-level findings and limits: Samples come after the peak T cell response, not at day 14. Vaccine-associated CD4 TCRs spanned spike, dominant at 160-218 and 743-854. White British ancestry dominated among donors, who included more females, and clonal diversity was possibly underestimated.

As concerns this clone: Its antigen is not identified.

Produced via immunoSEQ multiplex PCR; TCRdb's table is partial and in-frame only. The repertoire includes 140,000 or so clones, 89% of them detected once, and 4.7% sits in the top ten. The CDR3 runs to 13 residues. V lost 5 bases and J 7 bases, leaving 11 bases between the germline ends. The germline V gene has CDR1 KGHSH and CDR2 LQKENI. Sequencing was performed on peripheral blood, taken on day 0 of AZD1222 vaccination. The rearrangement links TRBV18 to TRBJ1-4, with no clear D. The sequence was collected from an adult in good health. CDR3 sequence (DNA): TGTGCCAGCTCATCACTCCAAAGTGAAAAACTGTTTTTT. The encoded protein is CASSSLQSEKLFF.